The T cell receptor (beta chain) described here comes from a study of neurological immune-mediated disorders (dated by TCRdb to between 2019 and 2020). Context from the whole study: Of the roughly 34 multiple sclerosis patients, 31 had relapsing-remitting MS and 3 had secondary progressive MS. Peripheral blood TCR-beta repertoires from patients with HTLV-I-associated myelopathy (HAM/TSP), patients with multiple sclerosis, and healthy controls were compared in the study using UMI-based sequencing. Longitudinal samples, technical triplicates and paired sorted CD4+ and CD8+ T-cell subsets, alongside PBMC samples, were included among the roughly 110 TCR-beta libraries. Longitudinal HAM/TSP and healthy donors had 3 time-points each (roughly 3-40 month intervals). The cohort comprised approximately 67 subjects: 15 or so HAM/TSP patients, 35 or so multiple sclerosis patients and 20 or so healthy controls. Study-wide findings and limitations: Repertoires from 18 of 34 MS patients were grouped by phylogenetic analysis into a cluster of related CDR3 sequences, suggesting a possible repertoire-level signature. TCR clonal expansion was greatest in HAM/TSP patients and smallest in MS patients, who ranked below even healthy controls. No clinical or MRI features were associated with the MS cluster, and the authors said that larger cohorts are needed. Across subjects, expanded clones never shared an identical CDR3 amino acid sequence, which suggests that the TCR-beta repertoires in every group were private.

Read against the paper, the sample's time point label means: longitudinal time-point 2. For the unsorted PBMC libraries, 2 million PBMCs were stored in RNAlater at -80 degrees C until RNA extraction and were used to generate the libraries. The multiple sclerosis patients were enrolled in a US clinical protocol that evaluated disease progression with magnetic resonance imaging. Peripheral blood was subjected to Ficoll-Hypaque density gradient centrifugation to isolate PBMCs, which were then cryopreserved in liquid nitrogen. CDR1 SGHRS and CDR2 YFSETQ were looked up in the germline V gene. V is cut by 4 bases and J by 1 base, and the space between the germline ends is 11 bases. The CDR3 has 14 amino acids, counting the end cysteine and phenylalanine. Of all the DNA, just the CDR3 is kept, 42 bases in frame from base 1. cDNA was synthesized by template-switch 5'RACE using a primer carrying a 10-nucleotide random unique molecular identifier by which each TCR transcript was tagged. Every sequencing run covered 15-18 subjects and yielded more than 160 million TCR-beta sequences. Total RNA was extracted with the RNeasy kit. The KAPA Real-time Library Amplification kit was used to amplify TCR-beta VDJ regions with primers for the TCR constant region and the 5'RACE anchor. Sample indexes and Illumina adaptors were added in a first PCR, after which library yield was increased in a second PCR. After purification with Ampure beads, the TCR product of roughly 650 bp was size-selected on a 2% E-gel SizeSelection system. Library quality was checked on a Bioanalyzer, concentration was measured with Qubit, and libraries were quantified with the Kapa Library Quantification kit before pooling. Paired-end 2 x 150 bp sequencing of the libraries was performed on an Illumina HiSeq 2500. To increase sequence diversity, roughly 24-32% phiX was spiked into each library pool. Under the source paper's analysis protocol: The UMI-based MiGEC pipeline processed quality-filtered reads and removed over 80% of raw TCR sequences during error correction. VDJ genes were aligned to IMGT germline references, and clonotypes were defined by unique CDR3 amino acid sequence plus V-J genes. Clonal expansion, Shannon diversity and CDR3 relatedness (CalcPairwiseDistances, ClusterSamples) were evaluated with VDJtools, and phylogenetic trees were built with CLCbio workbench. Clones with at least 8 unique UMIs were defined as expanded, with this threshold being based on coefficient-of-variation modelling across technical triplicates. TCRdb reprocessing: public reads trimmed at Q25 with fastp, clones called with MiXCR, in-frame beta chains kept. A single entry per CDR3 protein holds the most common genes and DNA from its merged rows. These V and J calls derive from TCRdb rather than the authors' analysis. The sample includes 65,000 to 95,000 distinct CDR3 sequences, with 5% to 6.5% observed a single time. Over 6.5% of the sample rests with the top ten.

This clonotype was picked up many times. The specificity of this receptor is unknown. Base qualities are missing; no much larger clone stands one base away. The sequenced material came from PBMCs. The sequence was collected from a woman between 55 and 75 years old with multiple sclerosis. The chain couples TRBV5-1 to TRBJ1-2; the D gene is possibly TRBD1, with 5 bases matching. The base sequence is TGCGCCAGCAGCCCAGGGAGGGGTAACTATGGCTACACCTTC. This translates into CASSPGRGNYGYTF.